This T cell receptor beta chain was found in a study of T and B cells in COVID-19 patients. Study summary: Peripheral blood came from COVID-19 patients with active infection or after recovery. General study points: Sorted SARS-CoV-2-responsive or tetramer+ T cells and CD4+, regulatory and CD8+ subsets were not yet sequenced. Patients with COVID-19 reportedly showed strongly skewed T cell receptor beta variable and joining gene usage.

TRB rearrangements were amplified by multiplex PCR with BIOMED2 TRB-A/B primers. Using its own MiXCR run on the multiplex PCR reads, TCRdb lists one record per CDR3 protein. The data hold 22,000 or so distinct CDR3 sequences, with approximately 29% observed a single time. A note on this clonotype: Its antigen is as yet unknown.

The CDR3 totals 15 residues. J lost 5 bases, V lost 3 bases, and 4 bases had no gene match. Germline CDR1 and CDR2: SEHNR and FQNEAQ (reference sequence). TRB was amplified from around 250-500 ng of blood genomic DNA. This TCR was recovered from a human donor who had recovered from COVID-19. Sequenced input: blood. V and J are TRBV7-9 and TRBJ2-1; 10 bases line up with TRBD1. In nucleotides, the CDR3 is TGTGCCAGCAGCTTCACAGGACAGGGGGACAATGAGCAGTTCTTC. It translates to CASSFTGQGDNEQFF.